The clone carrying this TCR beta chain has a single count. Antigen unknown. A much bigger clone sits one base away, suggesting this may be a read error. This CDR3 comprises 20 residues. The V gene end was trimmed by 5 bases and the J gene end by 0 bases; junction bases not matched to a gene: 21. CDR1 and CDR2 (germline): DFQATT, SNEGSKA (reference sequence). The source of the sample is a study of blood T cells in healthy people across ages. Study summary: About one barcoded beta molecule per two T cells came from capture by template switching. Findings and caveats of the study: Greater diversity and more naive CD4+ cells were seen in long-lived donors than in aged donors.

Primers used in a second PCR of roughly 7 to 11 cycles were a sample-barcoded 5' primer and a J-beta primer mix. All cDNA molecules were each tagged by a template-switch adaptor with 12 random nucleotides. CDR3-containing paired-end reads numbering at least 2.5 million came from each sample. TCRdb passed the 5' RACE reads through MiXCR, listing each CDR3 protein once. The sample yields 870,000 or so distinct CDR3 sequences, about 28% seen once. The receptor comes from a woman over 75 in good health. Material for sequencing was blood. The chain recombines TRBV20-1 with TRBJ2-1; TRBD1 matches at 8 bases. CDR3 coding DNA: TGCAGTGCTCGCGTCTGGGACAGGAAAATGGGGAAAGACTCCTACAATGAGCAGTTCTTC. This sequence encodes CSARVWDRKMGKDSYNEQFF.